These 10 T cell receptor beta chains share one sample of origin, sequenced in a study of Tregs in tolerant kidney transplant recipients. TCRdb's table, derived via immunoSEQ multiplex PCR, lists solely in-frame clones and lacks some. The profile shows some 240,000 clones, roughly four fifths of them singletons. The sequenced sample was CD4+ T cells from blood. The receptor source for this set is a human donor in good health.

This clone was found a few times. This chain's CDR3 is CASSVRDRSSYEQYF. The CDR3 coding sequence is TGTGCCAGCAGCGTCAGGGACAGGAGCTCCTACGAGCAGTACTTC. This chain uses TRBV9 with TRBJ2-7, with TRBD1 identical over 8 bases. Trimming took 2 bases from V and 0 from J; bases not matched to a gene: 4. This CDR3 has 15 residues. Germline-derived CDR1 and CDR2 are SGDLS and YYNGEE.

The rearrangement links TRBV6-1 to TRBJ1-4, with D possibly matching TRBD1 (6 bases). Germline V lookup: CDR1 MNHNS, CDR2 SASEGT. The CDR3 is 13 amino acids. The CDR3 DNA is TGTGCGGGCGGAGCAGGGGTGAATGAAAAACTGTTTTTT. Protein product: CAGGAGVNEKLFF.

The chain uses TRBV18 and TRBJ2-2; TRBD2 agrees at 7 bases. Germline loops: CDR1 KGHSH, CDR2 LQKENI. With V trimmed by 2 bases and J by 6 bases, 9 bases remained unmatched. CDR3 length: 16 residues. CDR3 sequence: CASSPGETSIAGELFF. The CDR3, as DNA: TGTGCCAGCTCACCAGGGGAGACTAGCATTGCCGGGGAGCTGTTTTTT.

The V and J genes are TRBV18 and TRBJ1-5; TRBD1 is a possible D gene (6 bases). This CDR3 region has 15 residues. The V and J ends lost 3 bases and 2 bases respectively, with 11 bases between them. CDR1 is KGHSH, CDR2 LQKENI, per germline. CDR3: CASSPQGHGNQPQHF. The CDR3 DNA follows: TGTGCCAGCTCACCTCAGGGACATGGCAATCAGCCCCAGCATTTT.

The genes are TRBV2 and TRBJ2-3; D unclear. This CDR3 is 13 amino acids long. V lost 4 bases and J 0 bases, leaving 5 bases between the germline ends. The germline gives CDR1 SNHLY, CDR2 FYNNEI. The CDR3 spells CASSVDSTDTQYF. CDR3 bases: TGTGCCAGCAGTGTGGACAGCACAGATACGCAGTATTTT.

V is TRBV2 and J is TRBJ2-5, with 8 bases lining up with TRBD2. Near its end, the DNA agrees better with TRBJ2-7, so the J call may be wrong. In germline, CDR1 is SNHLY, CDR2 FYNNEI. The CDR3 has 14 residues. CDR3 in DNA: TGTGCCAGCATTCAGATTAGCGGGGCCCCCGAGCAGTACTTC. Protein: CASIQISGAPEQYF.

This chain links TRBV27 with TRBJ1-5; no clear D. Trimming left V 6 bases short and J 5 bases short, with 8 bases between. The CDR3 loop spans 12 amino acids. Germline-derived CDR1 and CDR2 are MNHEY and SMNVEV (reference sequence). CDR3 in DNA: TGTGCCAGCAGCGCGCCCTATCAGCCCCAGCATTTT. Amino acid sequence: CASSAPYQPQHF.

The V and J genes are TRBV4-2 and TRBJ2-3, with D perhaps matching TRBD2 (7 bases). Germline values: CDR1 LGHNA, CDR2 YNFKEQ. The CDR3 contains 17 residues. V lost 1 base, J lost 3 bases, and 17 bases lay in between. CDR3 bases: TGTGCCAGCAGCCAAGTCGTCCGGGGGGCGAGGACAGATACGCAGTATTTT. Protein: CASSQVVRGARTDTQYF.

The rearrangement joins TRBV5-1 to TRBJ1-2; TRBD1 is a possible D gene (5 bases). Germline lookup yields CDR1 SGHRS and CDR2 YFSETQ. Trimming stripped 1 base from V and 2 bases from J, with 12 bases between. This CDR3 is 15 amino acids long. CDR3 coding DNA: TGCGCCAGCAGCTTGACAGGACTTCCAAACTATGGCTACACCTTC. Its translation is CASSLTGLPNYGYTF.

The chain links TRBV6-5 to TRBJ1-2; no clear D gene. V lost 5 bases and J 8 bases, leaving 15 bases between the germline ends. CDR3 length equals 13 residues. In germline, CDR1 is MNHEY, CDR2 SVGAGI. This chain's CDR3 is CASSQPRVGGYTF. As DNA, the CDR3 is TGTGCCAGCAGTCAACCCCGGGTGGGGGGCTACACCTTC.